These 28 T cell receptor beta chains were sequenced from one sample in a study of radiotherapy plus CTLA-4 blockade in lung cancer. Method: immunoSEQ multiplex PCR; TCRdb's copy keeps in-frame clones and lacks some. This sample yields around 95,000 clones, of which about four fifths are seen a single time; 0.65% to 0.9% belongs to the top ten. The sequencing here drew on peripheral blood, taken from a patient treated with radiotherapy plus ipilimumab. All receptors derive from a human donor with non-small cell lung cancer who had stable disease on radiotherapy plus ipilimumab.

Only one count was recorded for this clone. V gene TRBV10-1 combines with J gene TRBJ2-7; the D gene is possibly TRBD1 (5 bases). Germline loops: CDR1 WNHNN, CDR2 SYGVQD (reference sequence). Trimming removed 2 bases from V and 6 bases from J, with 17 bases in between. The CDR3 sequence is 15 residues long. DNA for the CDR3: TGCGCCAGCAGTGAGACGGCAGGGCGCGTGGGCGAGCAGTACTTC. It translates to CASSETAGRVGEQYF.

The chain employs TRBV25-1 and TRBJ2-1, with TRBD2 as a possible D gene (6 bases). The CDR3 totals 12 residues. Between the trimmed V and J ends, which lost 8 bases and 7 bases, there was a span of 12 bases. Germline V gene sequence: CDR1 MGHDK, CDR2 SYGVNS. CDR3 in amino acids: CASEGAGNEQFF. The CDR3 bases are TGTGCCAGCGAAGGGGCGGGGAATGAGCAGTTCTTC.

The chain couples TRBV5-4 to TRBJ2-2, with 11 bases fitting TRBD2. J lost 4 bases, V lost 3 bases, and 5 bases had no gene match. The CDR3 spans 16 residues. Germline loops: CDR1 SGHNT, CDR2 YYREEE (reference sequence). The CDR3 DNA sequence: TGTGCCAGCAGCTCTAGACTAGCGGGGCTCACCGGGGAGCTGTTTTTT. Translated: CASSSRLAGLTGELFF.

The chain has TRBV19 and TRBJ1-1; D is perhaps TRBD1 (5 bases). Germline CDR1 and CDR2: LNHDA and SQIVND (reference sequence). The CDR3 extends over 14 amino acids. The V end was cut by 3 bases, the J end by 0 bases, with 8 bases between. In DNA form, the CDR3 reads TGTGCCAGTAGTATCGGGACGGTGAACACTGAAGCTTTCTTT. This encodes CASSIGTVNTEAFF.

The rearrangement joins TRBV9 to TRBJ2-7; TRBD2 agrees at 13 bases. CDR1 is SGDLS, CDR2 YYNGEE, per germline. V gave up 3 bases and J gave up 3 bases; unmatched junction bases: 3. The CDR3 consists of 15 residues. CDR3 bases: TGTGCCAGCAGCGCAGGACTAGCGGGAGACTACGAGCAGTACTTC. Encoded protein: CASSAGLAGDYEQYF.

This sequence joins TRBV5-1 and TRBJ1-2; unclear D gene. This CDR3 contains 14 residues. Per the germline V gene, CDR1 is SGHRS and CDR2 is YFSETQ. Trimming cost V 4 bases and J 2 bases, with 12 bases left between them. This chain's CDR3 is CASSDVPGNYGYTF. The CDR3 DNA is TGCGCCAGCAGCGATGTCCCGGGAAACTATGGCTACACCTTC.

CDR3 nucleotide sequence: TGTGCCAGCAGTACCCGACAGGGAAATTCACCCCTCCACTTT. Encoded protein: CASSTRQGNSPLHF. The genes are TRBV6-5 and TRBJ1-6; 7 bases agree with TRBD1. Germline CDR1 reads MNHEY; CDR2 reads SVGAGI. After removal of 5 bases from V and 7 bases from J, the junction contained 5 bases not matched to a gene. CDR3 size: 14 residues.

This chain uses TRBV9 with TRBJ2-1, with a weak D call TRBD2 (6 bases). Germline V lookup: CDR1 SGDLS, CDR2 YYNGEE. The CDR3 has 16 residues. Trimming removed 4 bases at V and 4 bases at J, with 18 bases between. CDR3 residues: CASSPRDGGAYNEQFF. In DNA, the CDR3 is TGTGCCAGCAGCCCCCGTGACGGCGGGGCGTACAATGAGCAGTTCTTC.

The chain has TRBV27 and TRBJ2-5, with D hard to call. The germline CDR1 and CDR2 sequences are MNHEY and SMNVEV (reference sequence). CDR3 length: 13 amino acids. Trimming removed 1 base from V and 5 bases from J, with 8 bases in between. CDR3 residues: CASSLLGDETQYF. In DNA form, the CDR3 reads TGTGCCAGCAGTTTATTGGGTGATGAGACCCAGTACTTC.

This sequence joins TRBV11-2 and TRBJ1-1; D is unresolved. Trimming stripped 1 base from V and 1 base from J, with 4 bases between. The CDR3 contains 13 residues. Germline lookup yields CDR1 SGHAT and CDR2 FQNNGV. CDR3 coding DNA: TGTGCCAGCAGCTTAGGGTGGAACACTGAAGCTTTCTTT. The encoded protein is CASSLGWNTEAFF.

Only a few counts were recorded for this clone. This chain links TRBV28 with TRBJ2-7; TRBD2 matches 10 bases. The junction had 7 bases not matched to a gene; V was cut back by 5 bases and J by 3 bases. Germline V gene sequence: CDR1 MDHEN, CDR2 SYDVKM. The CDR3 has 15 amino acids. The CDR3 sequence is CASSPPRTSGYEQYF. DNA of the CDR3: TGTGCCAGCAGTCCCCCGAGGACTAGCGGCTACGAGCAGTACTTC.

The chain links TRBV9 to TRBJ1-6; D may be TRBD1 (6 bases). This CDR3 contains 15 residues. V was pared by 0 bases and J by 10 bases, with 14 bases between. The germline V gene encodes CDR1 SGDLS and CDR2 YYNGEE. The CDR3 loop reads CASSVDRGLGSPLHF. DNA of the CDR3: TGTGCCAGCAGCGTAGACCGGGGGCTAGGATCACCCCTCCACTTT.

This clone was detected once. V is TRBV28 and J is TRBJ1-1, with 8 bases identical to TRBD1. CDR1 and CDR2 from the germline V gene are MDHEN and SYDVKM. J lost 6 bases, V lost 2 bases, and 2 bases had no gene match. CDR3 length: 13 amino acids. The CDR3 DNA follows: TGTGCCAGCAGTTTACGACAGGGGTCTGAAGCTTTCTTT. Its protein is CASSLRQGSEAFF.

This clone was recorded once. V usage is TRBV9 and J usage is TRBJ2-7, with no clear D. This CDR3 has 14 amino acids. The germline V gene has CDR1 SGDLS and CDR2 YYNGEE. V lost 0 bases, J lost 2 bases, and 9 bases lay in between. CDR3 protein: CASSVDPQPYEQYF. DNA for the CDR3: TGTGCCAGCAGCGTAGACCCCCAGCCCTACGAGCAGTACTTC.

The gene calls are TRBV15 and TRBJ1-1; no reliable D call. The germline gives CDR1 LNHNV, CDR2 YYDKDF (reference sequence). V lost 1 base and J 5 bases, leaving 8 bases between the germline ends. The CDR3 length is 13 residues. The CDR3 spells CATSRARWTEAFF. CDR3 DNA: TGTGCCACCAGCAGAGCTCGGTGGACTGAAGCTTTCTTT.

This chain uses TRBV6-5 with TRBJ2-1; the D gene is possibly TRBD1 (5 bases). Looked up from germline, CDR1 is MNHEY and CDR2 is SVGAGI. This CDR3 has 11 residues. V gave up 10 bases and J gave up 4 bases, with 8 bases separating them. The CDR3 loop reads CATTDYNEQFF. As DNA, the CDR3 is TGTGCCACGACAGATTACAATGAGCAGTTCTTC.

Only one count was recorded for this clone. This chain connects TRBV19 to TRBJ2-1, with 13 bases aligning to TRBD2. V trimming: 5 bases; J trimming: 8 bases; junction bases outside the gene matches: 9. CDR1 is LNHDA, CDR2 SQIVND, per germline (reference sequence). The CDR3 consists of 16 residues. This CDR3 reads CASSPRRTSGGDEQFF. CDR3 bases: TGTGCCAGTAGTCCACGCCGGACTAGCGGGGGCGATGAGCAGTTCTTC.

CDR3 protein: CASSRPTGDAGEQYF. CDR3 nucleotides: TGTGCCAGCAGCCGCCCGACAGGGGACGCGGGGGAGCAGTACTTC. The rearrangement links TRBV5-4 to TRBJ2-7; 8 positions match TRBD1. J was trimmed by 7 bases and V by 4 bases; bases with no gene match: 13. The CDR3 is made up of 15 amino acids. Germline CDR1 SGHNT, CDR2 YYREEE (reference sequence). Based on the CDR3 plus reference TRBV5-4 and TRBJ2-7, the full variable domain is ETGVTQSPTHLIKTRGQQVTLRCSSQSGHNTVSWYQQALGQGPQFIFQYYREEENGRGNFPPRFSGLQFPNYSSELNVNALELDDSALYLCASSRPTGDAGEQYFGPGTRLTVT.

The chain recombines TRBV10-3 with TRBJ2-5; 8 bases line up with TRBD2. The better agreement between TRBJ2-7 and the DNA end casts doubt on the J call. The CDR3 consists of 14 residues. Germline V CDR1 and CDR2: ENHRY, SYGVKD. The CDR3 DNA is TGTGCCATCAGACGGGAGGGGCGCTCCTACGAGCAGTACTTC. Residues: CAIRREGRSYEQYF.

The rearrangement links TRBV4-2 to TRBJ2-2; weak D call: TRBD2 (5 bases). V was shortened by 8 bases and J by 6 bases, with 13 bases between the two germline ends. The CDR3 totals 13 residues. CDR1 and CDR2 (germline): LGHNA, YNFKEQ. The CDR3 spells CASEPPGSGELFF. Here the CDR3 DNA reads TGTGCCAGCGAGCCGCCGGGGTCCGGGGAGCTGTTTTTT.

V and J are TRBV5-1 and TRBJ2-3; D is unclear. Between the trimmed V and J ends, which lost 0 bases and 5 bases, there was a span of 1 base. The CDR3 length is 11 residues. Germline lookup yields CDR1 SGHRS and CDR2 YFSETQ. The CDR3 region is CASSLGDTQYF. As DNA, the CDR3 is TGCGCCAGCAGCTTGGGAGATACGCAGTATTTT.

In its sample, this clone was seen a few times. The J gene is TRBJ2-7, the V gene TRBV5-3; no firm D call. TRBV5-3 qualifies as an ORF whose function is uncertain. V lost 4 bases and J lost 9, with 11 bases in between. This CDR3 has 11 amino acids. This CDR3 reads CARSPSGGQYF. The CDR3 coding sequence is TGTGCCAGAAGCCCGTCGGGCGGGCAGTACTTC.

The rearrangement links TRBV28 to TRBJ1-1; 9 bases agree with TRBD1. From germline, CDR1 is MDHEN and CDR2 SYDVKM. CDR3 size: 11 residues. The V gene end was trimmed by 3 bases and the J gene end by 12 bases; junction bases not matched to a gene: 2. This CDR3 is CASSLTGGTFF. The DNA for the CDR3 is TGTGCCAGCAGTTTGACAGGGGGGACTTTCTTT.

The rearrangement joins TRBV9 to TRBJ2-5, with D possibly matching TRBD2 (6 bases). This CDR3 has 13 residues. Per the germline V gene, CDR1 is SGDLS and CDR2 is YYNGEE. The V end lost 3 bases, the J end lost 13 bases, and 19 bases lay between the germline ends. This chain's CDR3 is CASSARPAGTLYF. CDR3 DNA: TGTGCCAGCAGCGCGCGTCCGGCGGGAACTCTGTACTTC.

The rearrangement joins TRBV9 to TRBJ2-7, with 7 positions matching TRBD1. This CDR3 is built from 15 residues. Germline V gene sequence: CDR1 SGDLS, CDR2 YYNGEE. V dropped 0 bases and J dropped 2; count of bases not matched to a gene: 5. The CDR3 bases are TGTGCCAGCAGCGTAGAAGAGGGGGCCACCTACGAGCAGTACTTC. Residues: CASSVEEGATYEQYF.

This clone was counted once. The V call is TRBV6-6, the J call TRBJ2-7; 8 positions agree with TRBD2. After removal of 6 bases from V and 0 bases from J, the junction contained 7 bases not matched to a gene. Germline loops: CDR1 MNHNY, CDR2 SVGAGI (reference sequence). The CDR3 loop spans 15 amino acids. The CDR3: CASSITGLDSYEQYF. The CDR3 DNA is TGTGCCAGCAGCATCACGGGACTAGACTCCTACGAGCAGTACTTC.

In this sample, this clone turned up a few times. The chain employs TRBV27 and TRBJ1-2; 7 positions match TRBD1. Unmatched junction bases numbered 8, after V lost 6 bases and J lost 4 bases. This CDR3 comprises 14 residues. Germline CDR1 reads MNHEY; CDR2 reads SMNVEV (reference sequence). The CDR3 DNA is TGTGCCAGCAGAAGGGGACAGTGGGTCTATGGCTACACCTTC. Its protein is CASRRGQWVYGYTF.

CDR3 nucleotide sequence: TGTGCCAGCAGGGCAAGGACAGGGAGTTACGAGCAGTACTTC. It specifies CASRARTGSYEQYF. The rearrangement links TRBV6-5 to TRBJ2-7; 8 bases match TRBD1. CDR3 length equals 14 residues. CDR1 is MNHEY and CDR2 is SVGAGI in the germline V gene. J lost 4 bases, V lost 6 bases, and 8 bases had no gene match.